This T cell receptor (beta chain) was obtained from a study of cytomegalovirus exposure and HLA in healthy donors. On the study more broadly: The platform used for the 120 or so validation repertoires matched that of the 666 first-cohort repertoires, a later analysis reported.

Here immunoSEQ multiplex PCR was the method, and the copy in TCRdb shows in-frame clones only, minus some. The sample carries about 250,000 clones, around nine tenths recorded once. CDR3 length equals 18 residues. Germline V CDR1 and CDR2: SGDLS, YYNGEE. The ends lost 1 base at V and 5 bases at J; junction bases unmatched: 14. This chain links TRBV9 with TRBJ2-3, with 9 bases identical to TRBD2. The TCR sequence derives from a man younger than 35 in good health and CMV-seronegative. The sample consisted of PBMCs. The CDR3 region has the DNA TGTGCCAGCAGCGTAACGGCTAGCGGGAACCCTAGGGGAGATACGCAGTATTTT. Its protein is CASSVTASGNPRGDTQYF.